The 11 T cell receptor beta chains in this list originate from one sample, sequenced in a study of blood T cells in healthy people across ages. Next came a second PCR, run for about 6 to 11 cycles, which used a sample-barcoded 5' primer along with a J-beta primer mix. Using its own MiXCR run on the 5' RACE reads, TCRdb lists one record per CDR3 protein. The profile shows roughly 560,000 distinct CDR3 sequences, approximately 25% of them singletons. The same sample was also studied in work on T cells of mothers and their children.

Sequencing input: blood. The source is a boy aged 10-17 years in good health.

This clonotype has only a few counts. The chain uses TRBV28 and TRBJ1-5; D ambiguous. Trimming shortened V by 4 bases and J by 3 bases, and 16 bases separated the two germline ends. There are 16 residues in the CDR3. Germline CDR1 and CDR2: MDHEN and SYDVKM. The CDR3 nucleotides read TGTGCCAGCAGTTATAGATCCCGAGGAAACAATCAGCCCCAGCATTTT. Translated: CASSYRSRGNNQPQHF. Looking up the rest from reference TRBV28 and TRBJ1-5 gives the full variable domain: DVKVTQSSRYLVKRTGEKVFLECVQDMDHENMFWYRQDPGLGLRLIYFSYDVKMKEKGDIPEGYSVSREKKERFSLILESASTNQTSMYLCASSYRSRGNNQPQHFGDGTRLSIL.

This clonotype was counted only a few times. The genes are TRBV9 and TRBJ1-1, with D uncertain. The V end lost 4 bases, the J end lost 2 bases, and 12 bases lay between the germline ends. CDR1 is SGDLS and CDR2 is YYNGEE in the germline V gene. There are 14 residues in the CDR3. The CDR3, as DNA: TGTGCCAGCAGCCCCCGAATTTCTAACACTGAAGCTTTCTTT. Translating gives CASSPRISNTEAFF.

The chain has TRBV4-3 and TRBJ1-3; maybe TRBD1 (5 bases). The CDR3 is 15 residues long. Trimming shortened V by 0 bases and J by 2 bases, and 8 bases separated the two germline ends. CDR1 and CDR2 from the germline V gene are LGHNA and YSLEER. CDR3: CASSQDRAAGNTIYF. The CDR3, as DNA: TGCGCCAGCAGCCAAGACAGGGCCGCTGGAAACACCATATATTTT.

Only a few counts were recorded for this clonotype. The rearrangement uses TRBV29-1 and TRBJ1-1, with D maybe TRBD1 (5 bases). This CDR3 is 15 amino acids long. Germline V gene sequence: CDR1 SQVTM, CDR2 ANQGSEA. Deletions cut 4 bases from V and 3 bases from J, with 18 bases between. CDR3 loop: CSVVGGAGAYTEAFF. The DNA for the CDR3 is TGCAGCGTTGTGGGAGGGGCAGGAGCCTACACTGAAGCTTTCTTT.

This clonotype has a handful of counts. The CDR3 sequence is CSAPERPPGKNIQYF. The CDR3 bases are TGCAGTGCTCCAGAGCGCCCCCCGGGCAAAAACATTCAGTACTTC. The chain carries TRBV20-1 and TRBJ2-4; no reliable D call. The germline V gene has CDR1 DFQATT and CDR2 SNEGSKA (reference sequence). The CDR3 contains 15 residues. V was clipped by 5 bases and J by 3 bases, with 17 bases between them.

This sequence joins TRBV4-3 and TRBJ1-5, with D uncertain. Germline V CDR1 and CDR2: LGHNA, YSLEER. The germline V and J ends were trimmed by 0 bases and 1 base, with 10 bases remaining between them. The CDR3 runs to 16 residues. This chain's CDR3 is CASSQENRESNQPQHF. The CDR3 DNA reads TGCGCCAGCAGCCAAGAAAACCGGGAAAGCAATCAGCCCCAGCATTTT.

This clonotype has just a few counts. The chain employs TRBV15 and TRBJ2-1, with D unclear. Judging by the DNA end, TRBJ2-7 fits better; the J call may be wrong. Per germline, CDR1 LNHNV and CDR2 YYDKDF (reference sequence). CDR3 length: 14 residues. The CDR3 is CATSRDEVAYEQYF. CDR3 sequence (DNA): TGTGCCACCAGCAGAGATGAGGTGGCGTACGAGCAGTACTTC.

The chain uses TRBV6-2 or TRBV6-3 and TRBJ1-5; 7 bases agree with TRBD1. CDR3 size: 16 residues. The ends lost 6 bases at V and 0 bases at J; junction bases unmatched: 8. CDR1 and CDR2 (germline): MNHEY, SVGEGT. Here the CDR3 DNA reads TGTGCCAGCAGGGACCAACAGGGGATTAGCAATCAGCCCCAGCATTTT. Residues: CASRDQQGISNQPQHF.

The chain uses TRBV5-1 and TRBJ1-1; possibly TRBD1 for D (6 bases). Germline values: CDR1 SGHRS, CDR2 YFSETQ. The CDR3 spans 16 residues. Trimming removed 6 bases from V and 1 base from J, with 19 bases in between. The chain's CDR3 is CASTHRVVGGNTEAFF. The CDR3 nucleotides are TGCGCCAGCACCCACAGGGTTGTCGGGGGGAACACTGAAGCTTTCTTT.

This chain's CDR3 is CASRAGLAGLETQYF. The CDR3 bases are TGTGCCAGCAGGGCTGGGCTAGCGGGTTTAGAGACCCAGTACTTC. V and J are TRBV27 and TRBJ2-5, with 8 positions matching TRBD2. Germline V CDR1 and CDR2: MNHEY, SMNVEV (reference sequence). Unmatched junction bases numbered 10, after V lost 6 bases and J lost 4 bases. The CDR3 spans 15 residues.

The CDR3 loop reads CASSPIRQSAYEQYF. The CDR3 DNA follows: TGTGCCAGCAGCCCTATCCGACAATCCGCCTACGAGCAGTACTTC. J is TRBJ2-7 and V is TRBV6-5, with D hard to call. Trimming took off 6 bases at V and 2 bases at J, with 17 bases between the two ends. CDR1 is MNHEY, CDR2 SVGAGI, per germline. This CDR3 spans 15 amino acids.